This record covers a single TCR gamma chain. Its antigen is not known. The amino acid sequence in TCRdb belongs to a much larger clone and departs from this DNA's translation at residue 5, likely a sequencing read error; the sequence shown is translated from the DNA. The CDR3 totals 15 residues. Trimming took 6 bases from V and 9 from J; bases not matched to a gene: 8. The germline gives CDR1 GITISATS, CDR2 ISYDGTV (reference sequence). This specimen comes from a study of γδ T cells in repeated Plasmodium falciparum infection. About the research overall: The natural-infection arm compared Malian children under seasonal malaria with matched Australian children. Donors had four controlled P. falciparum NF54 infections over approximately 600 days.

Flow sorting of PBMC yielded separate Vgamma9/Vdelta2+ and Vdelta2-negative gammadelta T cell populations for bulk repertoire analysis. TCRdb processed the multiplex PCR reads again with the CATT caller. Of some 14,000 gamma-chain clones in the sample, roughly 1.7% were seen once. Study conclusions and caveats: Vdelta2-negative gammadelta repertoires, largely Vdelta1+, seemingly showed infection-driven waves of new clonal selection.

This receptor was obtained from a pool of human donors (malaria-infected and uninfected, not separated). Material: gamma-delta T cells from blood. The chain employs TRGV9 and TRGJP. TCRdb does not report a J gene; here it was assigned by matching the DNA to germline references. The CDR3 here is CALWRGGLGKKIKVF. In DNA, the CDR3 is TGTGCCTTGTGGAGGGGGGGGTTGGGCAAAAAAATCAAGGTATTT.